The clone carrying this T cell receptor beta chain was seen a handful of times. Its specificity is unknown. Other DNA sequences in the sample encode the same CDR3. This sample was taken from a study of metastatic and nonmetastatic thyroid tumors. Study as a whole: Peripheral blood and tumor or nodule samples from malignant and benign thyroid patients were compared. Study-level findings and limits: Relative to benign nodules, malignant thyroid tumors were reportedly characterized by significantly elevated TCR beta diversity in blood and tumor.

Nobody among the patients had been given any treatment before thyroid surgery. CDR1 and CDR2 from the germline V gene are WNHNN and SYGVQD (reference sequence). The CDR3 is 14 amino acids. Between the trimmed V and J ends, which lost 4 bases and 8 bases, there was a span of 15 bases. Original data processing: Clinicopathological groups differed in CDR3, with these differences serving to build a distant-metastasis classifier for papillary thyroid cancer. Using MiXCR, TCRdb re-called clones from the PCR reads. For this entry, the V and J calls and clone size follow TCRdb and not the study's own pipeline. The sample carries about 20,000 clones, roughly 18% recorded once.

The sequenced material came from adjacent normal tissue. J is TRBJ2-1 and V is TRBV10-1; D is undetermined. This TCR derives from a male donor with papillary thyroid cancer or a benign thyroid nodule (not recorded which). Some clones in this sample may be carry-over from other donors' samples. The CDR3 DNA sequence: TGCGCCAGCAGTGGGGGATGGGGTGGTGATGAGCAGTTCTTC. It translates to CASSGGWGGDEQFF.